The next 32 T cell receptor beta chains were all read from a single sample in a study of shared clonotypes between healthy human individuals. Libraries were prepared by immunoSEQ multiplex PCR; TCRdb keeps only in-frame clonotypes and omits some of them. This table holds about 1,900,000 clones, over 85% found once. CD45RO-negative cells were positively selected for CCR7, leaving out terminally differentiated effector memory CD45RA+ cells. Specimen: naive CD8+ T cells sorted from blood. These TCRs come from a young man in good health.

The chain combines TRBV27 with TRBJ2-1, with 7 bases that match TRBD2. J lost 8 bases, V lost 5 bases, and 15 bases had no gene match. Germline lookup yields CDR1 MNHEY and CDR2 SMNVEV (reference sequence). The CDR3 has 16 residues. CDR3: CASSPRGAGKFHEQFF. The CDR3, as DNA: TGTGCCAGCAGTCCCCGGGGAGCGGGAAAGTTTCATGAGCAGTTCTTC.

The V gene is TRBV19, the J gene TRBJ2-7; D call uncertain. Looked up from germline, CDR1 is LNHDA and CDR2 is SQIVND (reference sequence). The CDR3 is made up of 14 amino acids. Trimming shortened V by 4 bases and J by 3 bases, and 13 bases separated the two germline ends. CDR3 residues: CASSKLGSNYEQYF. The CDR3 coding sequence is TGTGCCAGTAGTAAACTGGGCAGCAACTACGAGCAGTACTTC.

This clone was seen only once. The V and J genes are TRBV13 and TRBJ2-7; D assignment may be TRBD1 or TRBD2 (5 bases each). Trimming removed 2 bases from V and 6 bases from J, with 17 bases in between. This CDR3 region has 15 residues. The germline gives CDR1 PRHDT, CDR2 FYEKMQ (reference sequence). In DNA form, the CDR3 reads TGTGCCAGCAGCTTATCCGGGACCATGGGCAGCGAGCAGTACTTC. Encoded protein: CASSLSGTMGSEQYF.

This sequence joins TRBV7-2 and TRBJ2-5; D tentatively reads TRBD1 or TRBD2 (5 bases each). Germline V gives CDR1 SGHTA, CDR2 FQGNSA. Trimming removed 1 base from V and 5 bases from J, with 11 bases in between. This CDR3 region has 14 residues. CDR3 DNA: TGTGCCAGCAGCTTAGGTAGCTGGGACGAGACCCAGTACTTC. Protein: CASSLGSWDETQYF.

The V gene is TRBV9, the J gene TRBJ2-1; either TRBD1 or TRBD2 may fit D (6 bases each). The CDR3 loop spans 16 amino acids. Between the trimmed V and J ends, which lost 4 bases and 3 bases, there was a span of 17 bases. In germline, CDR1 is SGDLS, CDR2 YYNGEE. This CDR3 is CASSLQGGGNYNEQFF. CDR3 coding DNA: TGTGCCAGCAGCCTACAGGGAGGAGGTAACTACAATGAGCAGTTCTTC.

The chain links TRBV29-1 to TRBJ1-2, with 10 bases that match TRBD1. The CDR3 extends over 13 amino acids. V was clipped by 6 bases and J by 6 bases; unmatched bases: 7. Germline V lookup: CDR1 SQVTM, CDR2 ANQGSEA. CDR3 nucleotides: TGCAGCGTGGGACCCGGGACAGGGGATGGCTACACCTTC. Its protein is CSVGPGTGDGYTF.

Of note for this clone: This sample includes further DNA sequences coding for the same CDR3. V usage is TRBV7-9 and J usage is TRBJ2-7; D possibly corresponds to TRBD1 (6 bases). Trimming took off 3 bases at V and 5 bases at J, with 11 bases between the two ends. The CDR3 consists of 13 residues. Germline CDR1 SEHNR, CDR2 FQNEAQ (reference sequence). CDR3 DNA: TGTGCCAGCAGCTTGGGCAGGGGTAACGAGCAGTACTTC. It yields the protein CASSLGRGNEQYF.

The V gene is TRBV30, the J gene TRBJ2-1; TRBD1 matches at 9 bases. Germline lookup yields CDR1 GTSNPN and CDR2 SVGIG (reference sequence). V lost 3 bases, J lost 9 bases, and 3 bases stayed unmatched. This CDR3 spans 12 amino acids. The CDR3 sequence is CAWSPTGGEQFF. The CDR3 nucleotides read TGTGCCTGGAGCCCGACAGGGGGTGAGCAGTTCTTC.

The sample holds one count of this clone. The chain carries TRBV6-1 and TRBJ2-3; no reliable D call. CDR3 size: 15 residues. Germline-derived CDR1 and CDR2 are MNHNS and SASEGT. Trimming removed 6 bases at V and 0 bases at J, with 13 bases between. The CDR3 DNA is TGTGCCAGCAGCAGGCCCCCGAGTAGCACAGATACGCAGTATTTT. Encoded protein: CASSRPPSSTDTQYF.

The rearrangement uses TRBV7-8 and TRBJ1-1; perhaps TRBD1 as D (6 bases). The CDR3 has 13 residues. V lost 1 base and J 11 bases, leaving 14 bases between the germline ends. CDR1 and CDR2 (germline): SGHVS, FQNEAQ. CDR3 bases: TGTGCCAGCAGCTTAGAAATGGCAGGGGAGGCTTTCTTT. Protein sequence: CASSLEMAGEAFF.

The chain employs TRBV9 and TRBJ2-1; D possibly corresponds to TRBD2 (6 bases). CDR3 length equals 16 residues. With 3 bases removed from V and 12 bases from J, the gap between germline ends came to 25 bases. CDR1 is SGDLS, CDR2 YYNGEE, per germline. As DNA, the CDR3 is TGTGCCAGCAGCGCCTCCCGGAGGGGAGGTGCTTGGGGGCAGTTCTTC. Translation gives CASSASRRGGAWGQFF.

This chain uses TRBV28 with TRBJ1-4; D is ambiguous. Trimming shortened V by 6 bases and J by 2 bases, and 16 bases separated the two germline ends. The CDR3 contains 16 residues. The germline V gene has CDR1 MDHEN and CDR2 SYDVKM. CDR3 bases: TGTGCCAGCAGCTCGCCTAGGGAGCTGACTAATGAAAAACTGTTTTTT. It specifies CASSSPRELTNEKLFF.

The V gene is TRBV5-1, the J gene TRBJ2-3, with 9 bases lining up with TRBD2. CDR3 length equals 17 residues. Germline loops: CDR1 SGHRS, CDR2 YFSETQ. Losses at the gene ends were 4 bases for V and 2 bases for J; bases not matched to a gene: 11. Here the CDR3 reads CASSPAAGGVYTDTQYF. In DNA, the CDR3 is TGCGCCAGCAGCCCGGCGGCGGGGGGGGTCTACACAGATACGCAGTATTTT.

The chain recombines TRBV13 with TRBJ2-5; D could derive from TRBD1 or TRBD2 (6 bases each). This CDR3 is 14 amino acids long. In germline, CDR1 is PRHDT, CDR2 FYEKMQ (reference sequence). The V end was cut by 5 bases, the J end by 5 bases, with 15 bases between. The CDR3 DNA sequence: TGTGCCAGCAGCCCGAGGGGGGCCGGGGAGACCCAGTACTTC. It codes for CASSPRGAGETQYF. The full variable domain, its missing parts supplied by reference TRBV13 and TRBJ2-5, is AAGVIQSPRHLIKEKRETATLKCYPIPRHDTVYWYQQGPGQDPQFLISFYEKMQSDKGSIPDRFSAQQFSDYHSELNMSSLELGDSALYFCASSPRGAGETQYFGPGTRLLVL.

The CDR3 DNA follows: TGTGCCAGCAGCTTGGAGCGAGACAGCCCTTCGTATGGCTACACCTTC. Amino acids: CASSLERDSPSYGYTF. The chain carries TRBV7-9 and TRBJ1-2; weak D call: TRBD1 (5 bases). In germline, CDR1 is SEHNR, CDR2 FQNEAQ (reference sequence). The CDR3 has 16 amino acids. Trimming pared 3 bases from V and 5 bases from J, leaving 19 bases between.

This clone has a single count. J is TRBJ2-3 and V is TRBV5-1; weak D call: TRBD2 (5 bases). Germline assignment: CDR1 SGHRS and CDR2 YFSETQ. This CDR3 comprises 17 residues. V was clipped by 1 base and J by 2 bases, with 17 bases between them. CDR3 loop: CASSLFEGIPLTDTQYF. In DNA form, the CDR3 reads TGCGCCAGCAGCTTGTTCGAGGGAATCCCCCTCACAGATACGCAGTATTTT.

J is TRBJ2-1 and V is TRBV10-1; D remains unclear. Trimming removed 3 bases from V and 1 base from J, with 10 bases in between. Germline CDR1 reads WNHNN; CDR2 reads SYGVQD (reference sequence). This CDR3 is built from 15 residues. In nucleotides, the CDR3 is TGCGCCAGCAGTGATGGCGGCGATTCCTACAATGAGCAGTTCTTC. It specifies CASSDGGDSYNEQFF.

V gene TRBV4-3 combines with J gene TRBJ2-1; 11 bases are shared with TRBD2. J lost 3 bases, V lost 0 bases, and 4 bases had no gene match. This CDR3 has 17 amino acids. Germline V gene lookup returns CDR1 LGHNA and CDR2 YSLEER. The CDR3 protein is CASSQEPTSGSYNEQFF. Here the CDR3 DNA reads TGCGCCAGCAGCCAAGAGCCAACTAGCGGGAGCTACAATGAGCAGTTCTTC.

The rearrangement joins TRBV11-2 to TRBJ2-7; 9 bases line up with TRBD1. This CDR3 is built from 15 residues. The germline gives CDR1 SGHAT, CDR2 FQNNGV. The V gene end was trimmed by 4 bases and the J gene end by 4 bases; junction bases not matched to a gene: 8. CDR3 residues: CASSSAGTGLYEQYF. For the CDR3, the DNA is TGTGCCAGCAGCTCTGCCGGGACAGGGCTTTACGAGCAGTACTTC. The full variable domain, rest sourced from reference TRBV11-2 and TRBJ2-7, is EAGVAQSPRYKIIEKRQSVAFWCNPISGHATLYWYQQILGQGPKLLIQFQNNGVVDDSQLPKDRFSAERLKGVDSTLKIQPAKLEDSAVYLCASSSAGTGLYEQYFGPGTRLTVT.

The chain couples TRBV5-1 to TRBJ2-1, with 8 bases that match TRBD2. The J segment lost 1 base and the V segment lost 4 bases, leaving 4 bases of the junction unmatched. The CDR3 sequence is 15 residues long. Germline V gives CDR1 SGHRS, CDR2 YFSETQ. The CDR3 protein is CASSPVAGSYNEQFF. CDR3 bases: TGCGCCAGCAGCCCAGTAGCGGGGTCCTACAATGAGCAGTTCTTC.

The chain carries TRBV9 and TRBJ2-1, with 8 bases aligning to TRBD2. CDR3 length: 15 amino acids. Unmatched junction bases numbered 10, after V lost 3 bases and J lost 8 bases. From germline, CDR1 is SGDLS and CDR2 YYNGEE. CDR3 DNA: TGTGCCAGCAGCGCCGGGACTAGTATTGTAGATGAGCAGTTCTTC. It translates to CASSAGTSIVDEQFF.

For this clone: This specimen includes other DNA sequences encoding the same CDR3. The J gene is TRBJ2-7, the V gene TRBV6-5, with a possible D match to TRBD2 (5 bases). The V end was cut by 2 bases, the J end by 5 bases, with 7 bases between. The CDR3 totals 12 residues. Germline V gene data show CDR1 as MNHEY and CDR2 as SVGAGI. The CDR3 coding sequence is TGTGCCAGCAGTTACACCGGGAACGAGCAGTACTTC. Translating it yields CASSYTGNEQYF.

This clone was detected once. The genes are TRBV29-1 and TRBJ2-7; the match to TRBD1 covers 8 bases. Trimming at V came to 6 bases and at J to 2 bases, leaving 9 bases not matched to a gene. This CDR3 is built from 14 residues. Germline-derived CDR1 and CDR2 are SQVTM and ANQGSEA. DNA for the CDR3: TGCAGCGTCTCAGGAGACAGGGGCCCCTACGAGCAGTACTTC. Encoded protein: CSVSGDRGPYEQYF.

This chain's CDR3 is CASSPPRGPNYNEQFF. The CDR3 DNA follows: TGTGCCAGCAGCCCACCGAGGGGCCCAAACTACAATGAGCAGTTCTTC. The chain is built from TRBV7-9 and TRBJ2-1, with D possibly being TRBD1 or TRBD2 (5 bases each). The ends were cut back, 5 bases at V and 3 bases at J, with 17 bases in the middle. Per germline, CDR1 SEHNR and CDR2 FQNEAQ (reference sequence). The CDR3 contains 16 residues.

This chain connects TRBV7-9 to TRBJ2-1, with TRBD2 as a possible D gene (6 bases). The length of the CDR3 is 17 residues. Trimming shortened V by 2 bases and J by 0 bases, and 14 bases separated the two germline ends. Germline V gives CDR1 SEHNR, CDR2 FQNEAQ (reference sequence). CDR3 region: CASSLSIAESSYNEQFF. CDR3 in DNA: TGTGCCAGCAGCTTATCTATAGCGGAGAGCTCCTACAATGAGCAGTTCTTC.

This chain connects TRBV2 to TRBJ2-3, with a tentative D call TRBD2 (5 bases). V lost 7 bases and J 4 bases, leaving 9 bases between the germline ends. Germline assignment: CDR1 SNHLY and CDR2 FYNNEI. CDR3 length equals 12 residues. The CDR3 nucleotides are TGTGCCAGCACACGGGGAGCAGATACGCAGTATTTT. This translates into CASTRGADTQYF. The variable domain in full, completed from reference TRBV2 and TRBJ2-3, reads EPEVTQTPSHQVTQMGQEVILRCVPISNHLYFYWYRQILGQKVEFLVSFYNNEISEKSEIFDDQFSVERPDGSNFTLKIRSTKLEDSAMYFCASTRGADTQYFGPGTRLTVL.

The chain recombines TRBV10-2 with TRBJ2-5; D is perhaps TRBD1 (6 bases). Germline CDR1 is WSHSY and CDR2 is SAAADI. Trimming took 3 bases from V and 1 from J, leaving 12 bases between them. This CDR3 spans 15 amino acids. The CDR3 here is CASSEDRYLQETQYF. The CDR3 DNA sequence: TGCGCCAGCAGTGAAGACAGGTATCTCCAAGAGACCCAGTACTTC.

The V gene is TRBV2, the J gene TRBJ1-1; D might be TRBD1 (5 bases). This CDR3 has 12 residues. The V gene's germline CDR1 is SNHLY and CDR2 FYNNEI. V lost 7 bases, J lost 10 bases, and 16 bases lay in between. The DNA for the CDR3 is TGTGCCAGCACCGACGGAGGGGCTGTAGCTTTCTTT. It translates to CASTDGGAVAFF.

The CDR3 here is CASSAGTGAFNEQFF. For the CDR3, the DNA is TGTGCCAGCAGCGCCGGGACAGGGGCTTTTAATGAGCAGTTCTTC. The genes are TRBV9 and TRBJ2-1, with 10 nucleotides matching TRBD1. The CDR3 length is 15 residues. Trimming removed 3 bases from V and 7 bases from J; junction bases left unmatched: 7. From germline, CDR1 is SGDLS and CDR2 YYNGEE. Based on the CDR3 plus reference TRBV9 and TRBJ2-1, the full variable domain is DSGVTQTPKHLITATGQRVTLRCSPRSGDLSVYWYQQSLDQGLQFLIQYYNGEERAKGNILERFSAQQFPDLHSELNLSSLELGDSALYFCASSAGTGAFNEQFFGPGTRLTVL.

The gene calls are TRBV28 and TRBJ2-2, with a possible D match to TRBD1 (6 bases). CDR3 length: 13 residues. The germline gives CDR1 MDHEN, CDR2 SYDVKM. The germline V and J ends were trimmed by 3 bases and 6 bases, with 8 bases remaining between them. Here the CDR3 reads CASSFRTAGELFF. The CDR3 DNA reads TGTGCCAGCAGTTTCCGGACAGCCGGGGAGCTGTTTTTT.

This rearrangement joins TRBV10-1 to TRBJ2-2; D gene ambiguous. Deletions cut 5 bases from V and 6 bases from J, with 10 bases between. The CDR3 totals 13 residues. The germline gives CDR1 WNHNN, CDR2 SYGVQD (reference sequence). CDR3 residues: CASSWSLAGELFF. CDR3 in DNA: TGCGCCAGCAGTTGGAGCTTGGCCGGGGAGCTGTTTTTT.

The chain joins TRBV4-1 to TRBJ2-7; 13 bases are a match to TRBD2. The trim removed 7 bases at V and 4 bases at J, leaving 4 bases unmatched. This CDR3 is built from 14 residues. In germline, CDR1 is MGHRA, CDR2 YSYEKL. CDR3 sequence (DNA): TGCGCCAGCACCGGGACTAGCGGGAAATACGAGCAGTACTTC. This encodes CASTGTSGKYEQYF.